This T cell receptor beta chain was profiled in a study of blood T cell repertoires in COVID-19. Study in general: Researchers got acute and convalescent COVID-19 samples from the United States, Italy and Spain. From T cells, B-cell-depleted T cells, or PBMCs came the material, which was cDNA or gDNA.

Per the authors' pipeline: The authors estimated nucleated cell counts from reference gene primer amplification. Sequenced by immunoSEQ multiplex PCR; TCRdb stores in-frame clones only, minus some. V and J calls and clone size follow that table, whereas D and trimming were derived from the DNA. Here the sample spans tens of thousands of clones, 82% being singletons. Germline-derived CDR1 and CDR2 are SEHNR and FQNEAQ (reference sequence). CDR3 size: 14 residues. V lost 5 bases and J 7 bases, leaving 17 bases between the germline ends. The rearrangement uses TRBV7-9 and TRBJ1-2; no clear D. The sample consisted of peripheral blood. This receptor was identified in a human donor in a cohort sampled during active COVID-19. CDR3 DNA sequence: TGTGCCAGCAGCCTCGTCGTCGATTCGGTTGGCTACACCTTC. Protein sequence: CASSLVVDSVGYTF.